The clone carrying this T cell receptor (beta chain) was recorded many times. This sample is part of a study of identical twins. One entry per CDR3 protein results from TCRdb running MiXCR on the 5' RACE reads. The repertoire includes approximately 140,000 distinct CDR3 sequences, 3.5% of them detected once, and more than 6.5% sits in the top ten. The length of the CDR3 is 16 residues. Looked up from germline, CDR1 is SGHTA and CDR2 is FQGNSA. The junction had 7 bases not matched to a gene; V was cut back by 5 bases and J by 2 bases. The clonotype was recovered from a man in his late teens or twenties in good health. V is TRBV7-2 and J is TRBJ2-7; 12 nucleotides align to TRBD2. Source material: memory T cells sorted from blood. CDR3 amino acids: CASSRTSGTSAYEQYF. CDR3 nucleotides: TGTGCCAGCAGCAGGACTAGCGGGACCTCCGCCTACGAGCAGTACTTC.